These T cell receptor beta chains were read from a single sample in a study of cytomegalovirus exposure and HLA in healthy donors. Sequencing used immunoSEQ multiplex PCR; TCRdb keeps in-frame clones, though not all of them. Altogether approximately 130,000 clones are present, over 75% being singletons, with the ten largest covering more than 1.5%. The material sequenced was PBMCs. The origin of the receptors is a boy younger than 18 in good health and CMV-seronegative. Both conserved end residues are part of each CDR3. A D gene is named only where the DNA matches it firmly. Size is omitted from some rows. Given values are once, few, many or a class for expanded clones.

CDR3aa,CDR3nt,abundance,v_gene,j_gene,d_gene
CASSLELAETKGELFF,TGCGCCAGCAGCTTGGAACTAGCGGAGACCAAGGGGGAGCTGTTTTTT,-,TRBV5-1,TRBJ2-2,TRBD2
CASSLDRNQPQHF,TGTGCCAGCAGCTTGGACAGAAATCAGCCCCAGCATTTT,-,TRBV5-8,TRBJ1-5,-
CARPRRRGGDFF,TGTGCCAGGCCAAGAAGGCGCGGCGGTGATTTCTTC,-,TRBV19,TRBJ2-1,-
CASNAGVNTGELFF,TGCGCCAGCAATGCGGGGGTGAACACCGGGGAGCTGTTTTTT,-,TRBV10-2,TRBJ2-2,TRBD2
CASSITGGTEAFF,TGTGCCAGCAGCATTACGGGTGGCACTGAAGCTTTCTTT,few,TRBV5-4,TRBJ1-1,-
CASSFSGVNTDTQYF,TGCGCCAGCAGCTTCTCCGGGGTAAACACAGATACGCAGTATTTT,-,TRBV5-1,TRBJ2-3,-
CASSPGTALLSYNEQFF,TGTGCCAGCAGCCCGGGGACAGCTCTGCTTTCCTACAATGAGCAGTTCTTC,-,TRBV7-7,TRBJ2-1,TRBD1
CASSSPIRDSLNEQFF,TGCGCCAGCAGCTCTCCTATCCGGGACTCCCTCAATGAGCAGTTCTTC,-,TRBV5-1,TRBJ2-1,-
CASKPGHGNAEAFF,TGTGCCAGCAAGCCGGGACACGGAAACGCTGAAGCTTTCTTT,-,TRBV9,TRBJ1-1,-
CASSEVGQLLRLAGYTF,TGTGCCAGCAGTGAAGTGGGACAGCTTTTAAGGTTAGCTGGCTACACCTTC,-,TRBV6-4,TRBJ1-2,TRBD1
CASSQEGLAGGNEQFF,TGTGCCAGCAGCCAAGAAGGACTAGCGGGAGGTAATGAGCAGTTCTTC,-,TRBV4-2,TRBJ2-1,TRBD2
CASSEAWTSDNSPLHF,TGTGCCAGCAGTGAAGCTTGGACAAGCGATAATTCACCCCTCCACTTT,few,TRBV6-1,TRBJ1-6,-
CASRQVSGNTIYF,TGTGCCAGTCGACAGGTTTCTGGAAACACCATATATTTT,-,TRBV19,TRBJ1-3,-
CAWSTKDRGRSTGELFF,TGTGCCTGGAGTACAAAAGACAGGGGGAGGTCCACCGGGGAGCTGTTTTTT,few,TRBV30,TRBJ2-2,TRBD1
CASEKTGAGTEAFF,TGTGCCAGCGAAAAGACAGGGGCGGGAACTGAAGCTTTCTTT,-,TRBV18,TRBJ1-1,TRBD1
CASSLGLAGQYNEQFF,TGTGCCAGCAGTTTGGGACTAGCGGGACAATACAATGAGCAGTTCTTC,-,TRBV2,TRBJ2-1,TRBD2
CASSRGRAKNIQYF,TGTGCCAGTAGTAGGGGGCGAGCCAAAAACATTCAGTACTTC,-,TRBV19,TRBJ2-4,-
CASSLKGLNEQFF,TGTGCCAGCAGCTTGAAGGGGCTGAATGAGCAGTTCTTC,-,TRBV5-4,TRBJ2-1,-
CASSSSGSYGYTF,TGTGCCAGCAGTTCTTCAGGATCCTATGGCTACACCTTC,-,TRBV7-9,TRBJ1-2,-
CASSRTGGGSYNEQFF,TGTGCCAGCAGCCGTACAGGGGGCGGGTCCTACAATGAGCAGTTCTTC,-,TRBV7-3,TRBJ2-1,TRBD1
CASTGVMNTEAFF,TGTGCCAGCACGGGAGTTATGAACACTGAAGCTTTCTTT,-,TRBV18,TRBJ1-1,-
CSSSLGFSRDRGDNEQFF,TGTTCCAGCAGTTTAGGGTTCTCTAGGGACAGGGGGGACAACGAGCAGTTCTTC,-,TRBV7-9,TRBJ2-1,TRBD1
CASIPLATTSEAFF,TGTGCCAGCATCCCCTTGGCCACTACCAGTGAAGCTTTCTTT,-,TRBV2,TRBJ1-1,-
CAGRTGLNTEAFF,TGTGCCGGACGGACAGGACTGAACACTGAAGCTTTCTTT,-,TRBV6-1,TRBJ1-1,TRBD1
CASSATSSGETQYF,TGTGCCAGCAGCGCCACTAGCTCTGGGGAGACCCAGTACTTC,-,TRBV9,TRBJ2-5,-
CASSHRENTEAFF,TGTGCCAGCAGCCACAGGGAGAACACTGAAGCTTTCTTT,-,TRBV7-6,TRBJ1-1,-
CASSLRAGGLETQYF,TGTGCCAGCAGCTTAAGGGCGGGCGGGCTTGAGACCCAGTACTTC,-,TRBV7-8,TRBJ2-5,-
CAISGPGPQGPGTDTQYF,TGTGCCATCAGTGGACCCGGGCCGCAGGGTCCGGGCACAGATACGCAGTATTTT,-,TRBV10-3,TRBJ2-3,-
CASSFLETGTTNEQFF,TGTGCCAGCAGCTTCCTAGAGACCGGGACAACAAATGAGCAGTTCTTC,once,TRBV7-8,TRBJ2-1,-
CASSPRLGIQYF,TGTGCCAGCAGCCCGAGGCTGGGCATTCAGTACTTC,-,TRBV5-8,TRBJ2-4,-
CASSPGTSGEETQYF,TGTGCCAGCAGCCCCGGGACTAGCGGGGAAGAGACCCAGTACTTC,-,TRBV9,TRBJ2-5,TRBD2
CASSLGGRTPVEQYF,TGTGCCAGCAGCTTAGGGGGGAGGACGCCTGTCGAGCAGTACTTC,once,TRBV7-2,TRBJ2-7,-
CASSDKRDRPVDPYNEQFF,TGCGCCAGCAGCGACAAACGGGACAGGCCCGTGGACCCCTACAATGAGCAGTTCTTC,-,TRBV5-1,TRBJ2-1,TRBD1
CASTGRDPYNEQFF,TGTGCCAGCACCGGGAGGGACCCTTACAATGAGCAGTTCTTC,-,TRBV27,TRBJ2-1,TRBD2
CASSLSGGGYGYTF,TGTGCCAGCAGCTTATCCGGGGGGGGCTATGGCTACACCTTC,-,TRBV7-8,TRBJ1-2,-
CASSRTSGVEQFF,TGTGCCAGCAGTCGGACTAGCGGCGTTGAGCAGTTCTTC,-,TRBV6-1,TRBJ2-1,TRBD2
CSVEVDRSSYEQYF,TGCAGCGTTGAAGTGGACAGGAGCTCCTACGAGCAGTACTTC,-,TRBV29-1,TRBJ2-7,TRBD1
CASSVALGDGELFF,TGTGCCAGCAGCGTAGCTCTAGGGGACGGGGAGCTGTTTTTT,-,TRBV9,TRBJ2-2,-
CASSWGGLETQYF,TGTGCCAGCAGCTGGGGGGGGCTGGAGACCCAGTACTTC,-,TRBV27,TRBJ2-5,-
CASSIEGGLAGVQETQYF,TGTGCCAGTAGTATAGAGGGAGGACTAGCGGGGGTCCAAGAGACCCAGTACTTC,-,TRBV19,TRBJ2-5,TRBD2
CASSQDLGTGAESEKLFF,TGCGCCAGCAGCCAAGATCTCGGGACAGGGGCCGAGAGTGAAAAACTGTTTTTT,-,TRBV4-3,TRBJ1-4,TRBD1
CASSKGLDRVNEQYF,TGTGCCAGCAGTAAGGGACTTGACAGGGTCAACGAGCAGTACTTC,few,TRBV6-5,TRBJ2-7,-
CASSFSGGRRNNEQFF,TGTGCCAGCAGCTTCTCGGGAGGGCGGCGGAACAATGAGCAGTTCTTC,-,TRBV7-2,TRBJ2-1,TRBD2
CASSLMGSGAFF,TGTGCCAGCAGCTTAATGGGTAGCGGAGCTTTCTTT,-,TRBV7-2,TRBJ1-1,-
CASSLPGLHNEQFF,TGTGCCAGCAGCCTGCCGGGACTTCACAATGAGCAGTTCTTC,-,TRBV7-9,TRBJ2-1,-
CASSAGSTDTQYF,TGCGCCAGCAGCGCGGGTAGCACAGATACGCAGTATTTT,-,TRBV5-1,TRBJ2-3,-
CASSDTGGGNQPQHF,TGTGCCAGCAGTGATACGGGGGGTGGCAATCAGCCCCAGCATTTT,-,TRBV6-1,TRBJ1-5,-
CASSLGPRHEQYF,TGTGCCAGCAGCTTGGGGCCGAGGCACGAGCAGTACTTC,-,TRBV5-4,TRBJ2-7,-
CASSWGSTSGGSYNEQFF,TGTGCCAGCAGCTGGGGTTCGACTAGCGGGGGGTCCTACAATGAGCAGTTCTTC,-,TRBV4-2,TRBJ2-1,TRBD2
CASGPASTGVDHEQYF,TGTGCTAGTGGACCGGCTTCGACAGGGGTTGACCACGAGCAGTACTTC,-,TRBV12-5,TRBJ2-7,TRBD1
CASKPLTSGRGEQYF,TGTGCCAGCAAACCACTGACTAGCGGGAGGGGGGAGCAGTACTTC,-,TRBV27,TRBJ2-7,TRBD2
CASSLGRDTYNEQFF,TGTGCCAGCAGCTTAGGGCGGGATACTTACAATGAGCAGTTCTTC,-,TRBV7-2,TRBJ2-1,-
CASSWAGSTDTQYF,TGTGCCAGCAGCTGGGCGGGTAGCACAGATACGCAGTATTTT,once,TRBV5-4,TRBJ2-3,-
CASKADTDYNEQFF,TGTGCCAGCAAGGCGGACACCGATTACAATGAGCAGTTCTTC,many,TRBV7-6,TRBJ2-1,-
CASSPGTGVNNEQFF,TGTGCCAGCAGCCCTGGGACAGGGGTGAACAATGAGCAGTTCTTC,-,TRBV5-4,TRBJ2-1,TRBD1